The next 14 T cell receptor beta chains were all read from a single sample in a study of shared clonotypes between healthy human individuals. This table comes from immunoSEQ multiplex PCR, and its TCRdb copy is limited to in-frame clones, with some not included. The sample has 1.5 million to 2.5 million clones, about 95% seen once. The naive CD8 subset, CD45RO-negative cells positively selected for CCR7, excluded terminally differentiated effector memory CD45RA+ cells. The source material was naive CD8+ T cells sorted from blood. Receptors originate from a man between 18 and 29 years old in good health.

The chain employs TRBV10-3 and TRBJ2-7, with D perhaps matching TRBD1 or TRBD2 (5 bases each). The germline V gene encodes CDR1 ENHRY and CDR2 SYGVKD. Trimming took off 0 bases at V and 2 bases at J, with 11 bases between the two ends. The CDR3 is made up of 15 amino acids. For the CDR3, the DNA is TGTGCCATCAGTGAGTCGGGGGTACTCCCCTACGAGCAGTACTTC. It yields the protein CAISESGVLPYEQYF.

The chain is built from TRBV4-3 and TRBJ2-7; TRBD1 or TRBD2 may be the D gene (5 bases each). This CDR3 has 18 amino acids. The V end lost 0 bases, the J end lost 0 bases, and 18 bases lay between the germline ends. Germline lookup yields CDR1 LGHNA and CDR2 YSLEER. The CDR3 nucleotides read TGCGCCAGCAGCCAAGATCTGGTGGGACCCAGTAGCTCCTACGAGCAGTACTTC. Protein: CASSQDLVGPSSSYEQYF.

The CDR3 DNA reads TGTGCCAGTACCAAAGGACAGGAGGGACGGGCCAATCAGCCCCAGCATTTT. Protein: CASTKGQEGRANQPQHF. The J gene is TRBJ1-5, the V gene TRBV19, with 7 bases matching TRBD1. This CDR3 is built from 17 residues. After removal of 7 bases from V and 3 bases from J, the junction contained 15 bases not matched to a gene. The germline CDR1 and CDR2 sequences are LNHDA and SQIVND (reference sequence).

CDR3 sequence: CAGLQGNTEAFF. In nucleotides, the CDR3 is TGTGCCGGCTTACAGGGAAACACTGAAGCTTTCTTT. J is TRBJ1-1 and V is TRBV30, with D possibly being TRBD1 (6 bases). Germline V lookup: CDR1 GTSNPN, CDR2 SVGIG (reference sequence). The CDR3 is made up of 12 amino acids. Trimming removed 8 bases from V and 2 bases from J, with 12 bases in between. Supplemented by reference TRBV30 and TRBJ1-1, the full variable domain reads SQTIHQWPATLVQPVGSPLSLECTVEGTSNPNLYWYRQAAGRGLQLLFYSVGIGQISSEVPQNLSASRPQDRQFILSSKKLLLSDSGFYLCAGLQGNTEAFFGQGTRLTVV.

The chain has TRBV28 and TRBJ2-5; 9 bases are a match to TRBD1. After removal of 6 bases from V and 0 bases from J, the junction contained 8 bases not matched to a gene. The CDR3 has 16 residues. The V gene's germline CDR1 is MDHEN and CDR2 SYDVKM. CDR3 nucleotide sequence: TGTGCCAGCAGCCCCCGGACAGGGGAAAACCAAGAGACCCAGTACTTC. This translates into CASSPRTGENQETQYF.

V gene TRBV27 combines with J gene TRBJ2-3, with 8 bases identical to TRBD2. With 5 bases clipped from V and 3 bases from J, the junction kept 10 bases outside the gene matches. Germline CDR1 reads MNHEY; CDR2 reads SMNVEV (reference sequence). The CDR3 consists of 16 residues. CDR3 bases: TGTGCCAGCAGTATCTCGGGAGGGCGGGGAACAGATACGCAGTATTTT. It translates to CASSISGGRGTDTQYF.

This clone was seen once. The CDR3 spells CASSWGYEQYF. The CDR3 DNA reads as TGTGCCAGCAGCTGGGGTTACGAGCAGTACTTC. This chain joins TRBV13 and TRBJ2-7, with D unclear. CDR3 length equals 11 residues. Germline V gene sequence: CDR1 PRHDT, CDR2 FYEKMQ (reference sequence). V lost 4 bases and J 4 bases, leaving 5 bases between the germline ends.

The chain carries TRBV5-1 and TRBJ2-7; possibly TRBD1 or TRBD2 for D (5 bases each). Per the germline V gene, CDR1 is SGHRS and CDR2 is YFSETQ. This CDR3 contains 13 residues. The V and J ends lost 3 bases and 6 bases respectively, with 13 bases between them. In nucleotides, the CDR3 is TGCGCCAGCAGCTGGGACCGCGGAGGCGAGCAGTACTTC. Its translation is CASSWDRGGEQYF.

Regarding this clone: Other DNA sequences in the sample encode the same CDR3. This chain joins TRBV27 and TRBJ2-7; D not certain. Trimming took off 5 bases at V and 0 bases at J, with 17 bases between the two ends. CDR1 is MNHEY and CDR2 is SMNVEV in the germline V gene (reference sequence). The CDR3 contains 16 residues. The CDR3 coding sequence is TGTGCCAGCAGTCCATCCTCAGGCACTATCTCCTACGAGCAGTACTTC. It encodes CASSPSSGTISYEQYF.

The chain links TRBV10-3 to TRBJ2-7, with D hard to call. The CDR3 is 12 residues long. V gave up 9 bases and J gave up 3 bases, with 12 bases separating them. The germline CDR1 and CDR2 sequences are ENHRY and SYGVKD. Here the CDR3 DNA reads TGTGCCATAGCGTCCCAGAGCTACGAGCAGTACTTC. The encoded protein is CAIASQSYEQYF.

Points on this clone: This sample includes further DNA sequences coding for the same CDR3. The rearrangement uses TRBV18 and TRBJ2-7, with TRBD1 identical over 9 bases. This CDR3 is built from 15 residues. Germline CDR1 is KGHSH and CDR2 is LQKENI. J gave up 4 bases and V 6 bases, and 10 bases lay outside the gene matches. CDR3 DNA sequence: TGTGCCAGCTCGCCGGGACAGGGAGGGTCATACGAGCAGTACTTC. This gives the protein CASSPGQGGSYEQYF.

The V call is TRBV11-3, the J call TRBJ2-1; 15 bases fit TRBD2. Germline CDR1 is SGHNT and CDR2 is YENEEA. The CDR3 contains 17 residues. V dropped 5 bases and J dropped 3; count of bases not matched to a gene: 5. The CDR3 protein is CASSTWTSGRVYNEQFF. The CDR3 nucleotides are TGTGCCAGCAGCACCTGGACTAGCGGGAGGGTCTACAATGAGCAGTTCTTC.

This clone was seen just once. This chain links TRBV15 with TRBJ2-2, with no clear D. V shed 0 bases and J shed 4 bases, with 18 bases lying between them. The CDR3 runs to 18 residues. Germline V gene data show CDR1 as LNHNV and CDR2 as YYDKDF (reference sequence). The CDR3 nucleotides are TGTGCCACCAGCAGAGATTGGGTACAGTTATCGGGCACCGGGGAGCTGTTTTTT. It is translated as CATSRDWVQLSGTGELFF.

The rearrangement joins TRBV9 to TRBJ2-1; D is undetermined. V lost 3 bases, J lost 12 bases, and 16 bases lay in between. This CDR3 has 13 residues. Per the germline V gene, CDR1 is SGDLS and CDR2 is YYNGEE. Here the CDR3 DNA reads TGTGCCAGCAGCGATAGAGGTGGCAGCCGGCAGTTCTTC. Protein product: CASSDRGGSRQFF.